The rows below give T cell receptor beta chains drawn from one sample of a study of blood T cell repertoires in COVID-19. TCRdb's copy holds only in-frame clones and misses some; the assay was immunoSEQ multiplex PCR. The top ten clones hold approximately 3.9% of a sample with over 100,000 clones, 79% of them seen once. Sample: peripheral blood. Source of these receptors: a woman at least 80 years old with acute or convalescent COVID-19. Both conserved end residues are part of each CDR3. Each record gives: D gene, J gene, clone size, V gene, CDR3 protein, CDR3 DNA. The D gene is left open where the match is weak. Rows give clone size only sometimes, using once, few, many, or a class for an expanded clone.

TRBD1 | TRBJ1-5 | few | TRBV28 | CASSLWAGGQPQHF | TGTGCCAGCAGTTTATGGGCAGGGGGTCAGCCCCAGCATTTT
TRBD2 | TRBJ2-1 | . | TRBV11-3 | CASSRGWASGNNEQFF | TGTGCCAGCAGCCGGGGTTGGGCTAGCGGGAACAATGAGCAGTTCTTC
. | TRBJ1-2 | . | TRBV7-3 | CASSLAGDYGYTF | TGTGCCAGCAGCTTGGCGGGGGACTATGGCTACACCTTC
. | TRBJ1-5 | . | TRBV7-2 | CASSESGGSPSTF | TGTGCCAGCAGCGAATCGGGTGGCAGCCCCAGCACTTTT
. | TRBJ1-2 | few | TRBV6-6 | CASGETGLTAFYGYTF | TGTGCCAGCGGCGAGACAGGATTGACCGCGTTTTATGGCTACACCTTC
TRBD2 | TRBJ2-1 | . | TRBV7-2 | CASSLGLSGYNEQFF | TGTGCCAGCAGCTTGGGACTAAGCGGTTACAATGAGCAGTTCTTC
. | TRBJ2-3 | . | TRBV18 | CASSPTAGGTDTQYF | TGTGCCAGCTCACCAACAGCAGGGGGCACAGATACGCAGTATTTT
. | TRBJ2-7 | . | TRBV18 | CASSPLPASEQYF | TGTGCCAGCTCACCTCTCCCTGCCAGCGAGCAGTACTTC
TRBD1 | TRBJ1-2 | few | TRBV5-6 | CASSPGTGSGYGYTF | TGTGCCAGCAGTCCCGGGACAGGGTCTGGTTATGGCTACACCTTC
. | TRBJ2-1 | few | TRBV6-5 | CASSYVRGNEQFF | TGTGCCAGCAGTTACGTGCGGGGCAATGAGCAGTTCTTC
. | TRBJ1-6 | . | TRBV5-4 | CASSVEGGGNSPLHF | TGTGCCAGCAGCGTGGAAGGAGGAGGGAATTCACCCCTCCACTTT
TRBD1 | TRBJ1-1 | . | TRBV3-1/TRBV3-2 | CASSLTTGYTEAFF | TGTGCCAGCAGCCTGACGACAGGGTACACTGAAGCTTTCTTT
TRBD1 | TRBJ2-3 | . | TRBV7-2 | CASSLDRSTDTQYF | TGTGCCAGCAGCTTGGACAGGAGCACAGATACGCAGTATTTT
TRBD1 | TRBJ1-1 | . | TRBV5-1 | CASSPQGDGEAFF | TGCGCCAGCAGTCCACAGGGGGATGGTGAAGCTTTCTTT
. | TRBJ1-1 | . | TRBV6-2/TRBV6-3 | CASSYSGATRNTEAFF | TGTGCCAGCAGTTACTCGGGGGCCACGAGGAACACTGAAGCTTTCTTT
TRBD1 | TRBJ2-3 | . | TRBV11-2 | CASSLAIDRGSDTQYF | TGTGCCAGCAGCTTAGCGATAGACAGGGGGTCAGATACGCAGTATTTT
. | TRBJ1-1 | . | TRBV9 | CASSQDSLNTEAFF | TGTGCCAGCAGCCAGGACAGTCTGAACACTGAAGCTTTCTTT
. | TRBJ2-7 | . | TRBV4-2 | CASSQSSGAKPSYEQYF | TGTGCCAGCAGCCAAAGTTCAGGGGCAAAACCCTCCTACGAGCAGTACTTC
TRBD2 | TRBJ2-3 | few | TRBV7-8 | CASSVIAGYTDTQYF | TGTGCCAGCAGCGTTATAGCGGGGTACACAGATACGCAGTATTTT
. | TRBJ1-6 | . | TRBV6-6 | CASSRSWNSPLHF | TGTGCCAGCAGCCGTAGTTGGAATTCACCCCTCCACTTT
TRBD1 | TRBJ1-3 | . | TRBV28 | CASSPAAPTGESF | TGTGCCAGCAGTCCCGCAGCGCCGACAGGGGAAAGTTTT
. | TRBJ2-4 | . | TRBV7-2 | CASSSDTGTPVAKNIQYF | TGTGCCAGCAGCTCAGACACCGGGACACCCGTAGCCAAAAACATTCAGTACTTC
. | TRBJ1-5 | . | TRBV5-6 | CASSLGRNNQPQHF | TGTGCCAGCAGCTTGGGGCGGAACAATCAGCCCCAGCATTTT
. | TRBJ1-4 | once | TRBV6-2/TRBV6-3 | CASSAEREKLFF | TGTGCCAGCAGTGCGGAACGAGAAAAACTGTTTTTT
TRBD2 | TRBJ2-1 | few | TRBV27 | CASSAGTSEVGQFF | TGTGCCAGCAGTGCCGGGACTAGCGAGGTTGGGCAGTTCTTC
. | TRBJ2-1 | . | TRBV4-2 | CASSMAVVNEQFF | TGTGCCAGCAGCATGGCAGTCGTAAATGAGCAGTTCTTC
. | TRBJ2-7 | once | TRBV28 | CASSLVQGSDEQYF | TGTGCCAGCAGTTTAGTGCAGGGGTCTGACGAGCAGTACTTC
. | TRBJ2-1 | . | TRBV6-2/TRBV6-3 | CASSLDYVPGNEQFF | TGTGCCAGCAGTTTGGACTATGTACCTGGCAATGAGCAGTTCTTC
. | TRBJ1-3 | . | TRBV11-2 | CASSLGVVGNTIYF | TGTGCCAGCAGCTTAGGAGTAGTAGGAAACACCATATATTTT
. | TRBJ1-4 | . | TRBV7-6 | CASSLAFSPTNEKLFF | TGTGCCAGCAGCTTAGCGTTCAGTCCAACTAATGAAAAACTGTTTTTT
TRBD1 | TRBJ1-2 | once | TRBV18 | CASSPLPPGQAYGYTF | TGTGCCAGCTCACCACTCCCACCGGGACAGGCTTATGGCTACACCTTC
TRBD2 | TRBJ2-5 | once | TRBV11-2 | CASSLGRGGARETQYF | TGTGCCAGCAGCTTGGGACGGGGGGGCGCAAGGGAGACCCAGTACTTC
TRBD1 | TRBJ1-1 | . | TRBV7-2 | CASSSEDRYKAFF | TGTGCCAGCAGCTCAGAGGACAGGTATAAAGCTTTCTTT
TRBD1 | TRBJ1-4 | few | TRBV5-6 | CASRRGRANEKLFF | TGTGCCAGTCGGAGGGGGCGGGCTAATGAAAAACTGTTTTTT
TRBD1 | TRBJ1-1 | . | TRBV5-6 | CASSTEGAGTEAFF | TGTGCCAGCAGCACTGAGGGGGCGGGCACTGAAGCTTTCTTT
. | TRBJ1-2 | few | TRBV29-1 | CSVETRSYGYTF | TGCAGCGTTGAAACACGGAGCTATGGCTACACCTTC
. | TRBJ2-5 | . | TRBV6-6 | CASSYFDLRETQYF | TGTGCCAGCAGTTACTTCGACTTGAGAGAGACCCAGTACTTC
TRBD2 | TRBJ2-7 | . | TRBV20-1 | CSASSGGSLWEQYF | TGCAGTGCTAGTTCGGGGGGGAGTTTGTGGGAGCAGTACTTC
. | TRBJ2-5 | . | TRBV1 | CTSSLGTREQTQYF | TGCACCAGCAGCCTGGGGACTAGGGAACAGACCCAGTACTTC
. | TRBJ1-3 | . | TRBV5-6 | CASSLRRGSSGNTIYF | TGTGCCAGCAGCTTGCGACGGGGTTCCTCTGGAAACACCATATATTTT
TRBD2 | TRBJ2-3 | few | TRBV2 | CASILSGDYSTDTQYF | TGTGCCAGCATTTTGAGCGGGGACTATAGCACAGATACGCAGTATTTT
. | TRBJ1-5 | . | TRBV6-2/TRBV6-3 | CASSYAGNQPQHF | TGTGCCAGCAGTTACGCAGGCAATCAGCCCCAGCATTTT
TRBD2 | TRBJ2-1 | . | TRBV7-3 | CASSPNPGGYNEQFF | TGTGCCAGCAGCCCCAACCCGGGGGGATACAATGAGCAGTTCTTC
TRBD1 | TRBJ1-6 | . | TRBV10-2 | CASSAQGAGNSPLHF | TGCGCCAGCAGTGCCCAGGGGGCTGGTAATTCACCCCTCCACTTT
. | TRBJ1-3 | . | TRBV28 | CASSLTPAEGNTIYF | TGTGCCAGCAGTCTGACTCCGGCGGAGGGAAACACCATATATTTT
. | TRBJ1-2 | few | TRBV4-3 | CASSQRVGGYGYTF | TGCGCCAGCAGCCAAAGAGTGGGGGGGTATGGCTACACCTTC
TRBD1 | TRBJ1-2 | . | TRBV5-1 | CASSLGGQGPPYGYTF | TGCGCCAGCAGCTTGGGGGGACAGGGACCCCCCTATGGCTACACCTTC
. | TRBJ2-7 | medium-sized | TRBV5-4 | CASSLSSGVSYEQYF | TGTGCCAGCAGCTTAAGTAGCGGTGTGTCCTACGAGCAGTACTTC
. | TRBJ1-3 | few | TRBV7-2 | CASSLSPLGSGNTIYF | TGTGCCAGCAGCCTTTCCCCCCTAGGATCTGGAAACACCATATATTTT
TRBD1 | TRBJ1-6 | . | TRBV19 | CASTTGVNSPLHF | TGTGCCAGTACTACAGGGGTTAATTCACCCCTCCACTTT
. | TRBJ2-7 | . | TRBV5-1 | CASSLVSSSQNEQYF | TGCGCCAGCAGCTTGGTTAGTTCTTCTCAAAACGAGCAGTACTTC
TRBD1 | TRBJ2-1 | few | TRBV28 | CASSRLDRGNEQFF | TGTGCCAGCAGTCGACTGGACAGGGGCAATGAGCAGTTCTTC
TRBD1 | TRBJ1-2 | . | TRBV10-3 | CAISESGTDGYTF | TGTGCCATCAGTGAGTCGGGGACAGATGGCTACACCTTC